This T cell receptor (beta chain) appears in the sequencing data of a study of beta chain features in type 1 diabetes (dated by TCRdb to the late 2010s). With regard to the full study: Mean age, gender distribution, total cell number and subset yield did not differ between patients and healthy donors. The study compared the TCRB repertoires of sorted circulating CD4+ T cell subsets in recently diagnosed type 1 diabetes patients with those in matched healthy donors. Whereas all 28 donors provided naive and central memory subsets, regulatory and stem cell-like memory subsets were isolated from just 8 patients and roughly 8 healthy donors. A total of 107,917,701 sorted cells were examined across all samples, and RNA yield correlated strongly with the number of cells per subset. On the study overall, not on this receptor specifically: Only small numbers of individuals were included in the HLA sub-analyses, which left unresolved whether HLA type had any influence on TCRB rearrangement. Type 1 diabetes patients showed a moderate but significant shortening of TCRB CDR3 length in all four CD4+ subsets. Because cDNA was sequenced instead of genomic DNA, activated cells with high expression could be over-represented, although the groups did not differ in activation or CD3 levels. At VDJ recombination sites, type 1 diabetes patients had fewer insertions and more deleted nucleotides, which implies abnormalities in thymic rearrangement. Naive, central memory and regulatory TCRB repertoires appeared more similar among patients than among healthy donors. Shorter templates might be favored by PCR, yet because patient and control samples were amplified and corrected together, any such skew would affect both groups equally.

The entire isolated RNA was reverse transcribed using the High Capacity cDNA Reverse Transcription Kit, and thus expressed TCRB transcripts were sequenced. Deep immunoSEQ sequencing was performed on naive, central memory and regulatory T cell samples, with an average of roughly 3.6 million total reads per sample. After sorted cells were lysed in RLT buffer, RNA was extracted with DNase-treated RNeasy Micro or Mini kits, with the choice depending on cell number. To prevent cross-contamination, each cell subset was processed individually, whereas patient and healthy donor samples were processed jointly. The immunoSEQ multiplex PCR was used to amplify TCRB sequences from cDNA, generating 87-bp fragments that spanned the CDR3 region. The amplicons were sequenced using the Illumina HiSeq platform. The paper's data handling went like this. PCR bias was corrected computationally using synthetic template baselines, and reads within Hamming distance 2 were collapsed, with unmergeable singletons discarded. Reads were aligned against IMGT to assign V, D and J genes, CDR3 length and insertions or deletions at six rearrangement sites. Within each subset, clonotype counts were normalized to sorted cell number, and only after that were true diversity and Gini coefficients computed with the tcR R package. The overlap coefficient, calculated on TCRB nucleotide sequences, was used to measure repertoire sharing. Out-of-frame TCRB sequences from naive cells were analyzed as a proxy for the pre-selection repertoire. This is the immuneACCESS table as TCRdb keeps it, with only in-frame sequences that have V and J called. A part of the clones is gone; compared with another copy, unresolved V genes explain less than half, and the rest is unexplained. V, J and clone size are taken as reported in that table, and D and trimming were inferred from the DNA itself. The sample includes 250,000 to 350,000 clones, with roughly 13% observed a single time. The ten biggest clones cover about 0.017% of the sample.

Trimming costs V 0 bases and J 2 bases, and their ends lie 9 bases apart. The CDR3 starts with the cysteine, ends with the phenylalanine, and has 15 residues. This entry keeps only the CDR3 DNA: 45 bases, framed from base 1. CDR1 and CDR2, looked up from the germline V gene, are SGDLS and YYNGEE. A single peripheral blood draw of approximately 100 mL on average was collected from each donor into heparinised tubes. Naive, central memory, regulatory and stem cell-like memory CD4+ T cells were sorted on a BD FACSAria II using a panel including CD45RO, CCR7, CD25, CD127, CD95 and CD27. All sorted populations exceeded 95% purity. PBMCs were isolated right away by Lymphoprep density gradient centrifugation and were stained directly, without culture. So that batch effects would be minimized, each experiment stained and sorted samples in pairs, pairing one healthy donor with one patient. This clone was picked up a small number of times. What antigen it recognizes has not been identified. Base quality data are lacking; no much larger clone is found one base away.

Input material: naive CD4+ T cells from blood. The sample's cell subset or site label, in plain terms: true naive CD4+ T cells. The sequence derives from a man aged 25 to 45 with type 1 diabetes. The sequence joins TRBV9 to TRBJ2-1, with TRBD2 tentatively as D gene (5 bases match). CDR3 loop: CASSVAPGAYNEQFF. The DNA sequence reads TGTGCCAGCAGCGTAGCACCCGGGGCCTACAATGAGCAGTTCTTC.